This entry concerns a single T cell receptor beta chain. The antigen this receptor binds is unknown. The record has no base qualities; no much larger clone is one base away. The data belong to a study of shared clonotypes between healthy human individuals (dated by TCRdb to about 2020). Some background on the complete study: A couple of women and a few men aged 18 to 49 years were included in the cohort. Per donor, three plates each were used for CD4 naive and CD4 memory, two for CD8 naive, and one for CD8 memory. Blood TCR repertoires of five healthy adults were deeply sequenced to estimate repertoire size and the extent of clonotype sharing between individuals. Libraries were prepared and TCR repertoires were sequenced by different laboratories using diverse techniques, in order to increase sequencing depth and limit assay-specific biases. Each donor's leukapheresis produced roughly between roughly 0.94 and 9.5 billion PBMCs. Summary of the overall study and its limitations: Pairwise subsampling led to the expectation that sequencing depth would affect the degree of clonotype sharing among donors. Higher generation probabilities were observed for clonotypes shared by all four sorted-subset donors than for non-shared clonotypes. Even with the large sequencing depth, rarefaction of the sorted-subset datasets indicated that sequencing was incomplete. The small number of donors limited the genetic and exposure-history diversity represented. About 5% of naive CD4, around 4% of naive CD8, roughly 2.5% of memory CD4, and over 0.35% of memory CD8 clonotypes were shared across four donors. Estimated clonotype richness was generally larger for naive than for memory subsets. Only blood was sampled, and tissue TCR repertoires likely differ from those in blood.

Inclusive of the bounding cysteine and phenylalanine, the CDR3 is 16 residues long. Kept here is only the CDR3 DNA, which spans 48 bases and is read in frame from base 1. Reading the germline V gene gives CDR1 SGHRS and CDR2 YFSETQ. The junction shows trimming of 4 bases on V and 6 bases on J, and the gene matches do not reach 9 bases of it. The donors were healthy, HIV-negative adults with no recently reported acute infections or vaccinations. Only Caucasian adults living in Nashville, Tennessee, USA were represented among the donors. CD4+ T cells were enriched through magnetic negative selection, after which naive cells were positively selected on CD45RA and the remaining negative fraction served as the memory subset. Blood was obtained by leukapheresis, after which PBMCs were separated by Ficoll-Histopaque density gradient centrifugation and cryopreserved in liquid nitrogen vapor phase. Purity and quantity of every magnetically sorted T cell population were checked by analytical flow cytometry. Each sorted fraction had its genomic DNA isolated and then quantified by UV absorbance on a Nanodrop 2000c.

Using the deep immunoSEQ assay, TCR CDR3 regions were amplified from genomic DNA by multiplex PCR. Genomic DNA extracted from each cell subset was distributed evenly over all wells of several immunoSEQ 96-well plates, and each plate served as one replicate. Each replicate PCR for sorted subsets received about 180 ng genomic DNA, equal to roughly 33,000 T cell genomes. The purified libraries were quantified using a Qubit 3.0 fluorometer, sized with a Bioanalyzer 2100, and then quantified again using the KAPA Library Quantification kit. Every immunoSEQ 96-well plate was sequenced on a separate single-read 150-cycle Illumina NextSeq 550 flow cell. Processing in the source paper ran as follows. Because only junctional sequences without quality scores were contained in the immunoSEQ output, filtering matching that applied to full-length reads could not be performed. Sequences were annotated with PyIR, a Python wrapper for IgBLAST v1.9, using IMGT germline references to assign V/J genes and CDR3. Any read was removed if the V/J assignment was weak (E-value above 1e-6), the CDR3 was missing, or the read contained stop codons, out-of-frame junctions, or ambiguous translated residues. V3J clonotypes were defined as sequences sharing the same inferred V gene, J gene, and CDR3 amino acid sequence. Percentage overlap between repertoires was calculated by dividing the number of shared unique clonotypes by the size of the smaller repertoire. Three approaches were used to assess repertoire richness: RTK rarefaction, the Chao1 estimator, and Recon v2.1 estimates of unobserved clonotypes. Generation probabilities were computed with OLGA for all TCRbeta clonotypes obtained by the gDNA method from several donors. TCRdb provides this immuneACCESS table in a form limited to in-frame rearrangements. Some clones are lacking; in checked studies, under half of them reflect an unresolved V gene, and why the rest are absent is not known. That table supplies the V and J calls and clone size; D and trimming were determined from the DNA. The sample has roughly 2 million clones on record, under 97% of them singletons. Jointly, the top ten make up roughly 0.13% of the sample.

The receptor was isolated from a man younger than 30 in good health. The sequenced material came from naive CD4+ T cells sorted from blood. The cell subset or site label for this specimen denotes: CD45RA+ positively selected. The chain uses TRBV5-1 and TRBJ2-3, with 12 bases aligning to TRBD2. The DNA sequence follows: TGCGCCAGCAGCCTCGAACTAGCGGGAGGAGGGGATACGCAGTATTTT. This encodes CASSLELAGGGDTQYF.